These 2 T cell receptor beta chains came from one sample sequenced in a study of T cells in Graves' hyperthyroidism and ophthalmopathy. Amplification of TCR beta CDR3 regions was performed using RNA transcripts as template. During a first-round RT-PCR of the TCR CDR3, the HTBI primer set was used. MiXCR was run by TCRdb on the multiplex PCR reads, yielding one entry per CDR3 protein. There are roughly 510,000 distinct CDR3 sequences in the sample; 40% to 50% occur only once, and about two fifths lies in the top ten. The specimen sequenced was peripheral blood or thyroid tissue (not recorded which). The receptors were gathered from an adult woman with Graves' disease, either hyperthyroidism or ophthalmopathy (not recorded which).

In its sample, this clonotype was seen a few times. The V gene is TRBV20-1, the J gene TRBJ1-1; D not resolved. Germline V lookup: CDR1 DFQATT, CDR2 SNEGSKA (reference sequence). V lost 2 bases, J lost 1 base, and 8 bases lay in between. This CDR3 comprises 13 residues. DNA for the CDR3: TGCAGTGCTAGACGCTTTTCGAACACTGAAGCTTTCTTT. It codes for CSARRFSNTEAFF.

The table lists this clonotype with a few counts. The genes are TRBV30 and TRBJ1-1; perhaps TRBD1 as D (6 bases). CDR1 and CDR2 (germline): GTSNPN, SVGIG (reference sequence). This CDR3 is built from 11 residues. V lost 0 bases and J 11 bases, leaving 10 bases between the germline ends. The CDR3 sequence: CAWSVRGPAFF. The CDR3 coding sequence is TGTGCCTGGAGTGTCAGGGGTCCGGCTTTCTTT.